This section outlines one T cell receptor beta chain sequence together with its context. Its antigen is unknown. With a much larger clone just one base away, this may be a read error. Extractions gave at least 5 micrograms of total RNA per sample. Sample-barcoded 5' priming and a J-beta primer mix drove a second PCR of about 7 to 12 cycles. From the 5' RACE reads, TCRdb called clonotypes with MiXCR, one entry per CDR3 protein. The data show roughly 2 million distinct CDR3 sequences, with 49% seen just once and around 2.1% held by the top ten. This sample stems from a study of blood T cells in healthy people across ages. Study-wide results and limits: TCR beta diversity, measured per million T cells, fell in a roughly linear way with age. In long-lived donors, naive CD4+ cell counts and diversity exceeded those of aged donors. PBMCs that were unsorted prevented a conclusive naive versus antigen-experienced comparison.

This clonotype originated in a woman aged 40 to 49 in good health. The source material was blood.

CDR3 region: CASQFVAYNEQYF. The DNA for the CDR3 is TGTGCCAGTCAGTTTGTCGCCTACAATGAGCAGTACTTC. The V gene is TRBV5-6, the J gene TRBJ2-1; D remains ambiguous. The DNA end lines up better with TRBJ2-7; the J call may be wrong. The CDR3 sequence is 13 residues long. Germline CDR1 and CDR2: SGHDT and YYEEEE.